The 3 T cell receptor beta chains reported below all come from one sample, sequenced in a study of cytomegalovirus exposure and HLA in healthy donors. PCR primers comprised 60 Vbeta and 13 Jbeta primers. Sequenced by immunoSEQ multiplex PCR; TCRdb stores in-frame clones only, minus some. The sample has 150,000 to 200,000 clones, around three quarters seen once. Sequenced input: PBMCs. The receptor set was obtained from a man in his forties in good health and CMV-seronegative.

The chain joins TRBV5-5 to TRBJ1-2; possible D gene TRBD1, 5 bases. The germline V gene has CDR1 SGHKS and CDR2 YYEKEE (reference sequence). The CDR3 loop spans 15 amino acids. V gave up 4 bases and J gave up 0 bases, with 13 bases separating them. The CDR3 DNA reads TGTGCCAGCAGCCCCGCAGGGATTGCTAACTATGGCTACACCTTC. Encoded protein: CASSPAGIANYGYTF. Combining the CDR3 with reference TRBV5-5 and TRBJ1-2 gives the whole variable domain DAGVTQSPTHLIKTRGQQVTLRCSPISGHKSVSWYQQVLGQGPQFIFQYYEKEERGRGNFPDRFSARQFPNYSSELNVNALLLGDSALYLCASSPAGIANYGYTFGSGTRLTVV.

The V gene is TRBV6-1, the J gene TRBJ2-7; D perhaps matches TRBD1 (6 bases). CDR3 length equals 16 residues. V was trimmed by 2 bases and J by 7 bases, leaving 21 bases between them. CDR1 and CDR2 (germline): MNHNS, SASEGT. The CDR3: CASSESAGVLFREQYF. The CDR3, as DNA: TGTGCCAGCAGTGAATCAGCAGGGGTCCTCTTCAGGGAGCAGTACTTC.

Written as DNA, the CDR3 is TGTGCCAGCTCACCAGGACAGGGAAATTATAACTCTGGAAACACCATATATTTT. This sequence encodes CASSPGQGNYNSGNTIYF. This rearrangement joins TRBV18 to TRBJ1-3, with 8 bases that match TRBD1. Trimming at V came to 2 bases and at J to 0 bases, leaving 9 bases not matched to a gene. This CDR3 region has 18 residues. Per the germline V gene, CDR1 is KGHSH and CDR2 is LQKENI. The full variable domain, with the rest looked up from reference TRBV18 and TRBJ1-3, is NAGVMQNPRHLVRRRGQEARLRCSPMKGHSHVYWYRQLPEEGLKFMVYLQKENIIDESGMPKERFSAEFPKEGPSILRIQQVVRGDSAAYFCASSPGQGNYNSGNTIYFGEGSWLTVV.